This T cell receptor beta chain was recorded in a study of beta chain features in type 1 diabetes (dated 2018 in TCRdb). For the wider study: Mean age, gender distribution, total cell number and subset yield did not differ between patients and healthy donors. The study compared the TCRB repertoires of sorted circulating CD4+ T cell subsets in recently diagnosed type 1 diabetes patients with those in matched healthy donors. Whereas all 30 or so donors provided naive and central memory subsets, regulatory and stem cell-like memory subsets were isolated from just 8 patients and about eight healthy donors. A total of 90 million to 130 million sorted cells were examined across all samples, and a strong correlation was observed between cell number per subset and RNA yield. What the research found in general, with its limitations: Because small numbers of individuals were included in the HLA sub-analyses, any influence of HLA type on TCRB rearrangement was left unresolved. Naive, central memory and regulatory TCRB repertoires appeared more similar among patients than among healthy donors. At VDJ recombination sites, type 1 diabetes patients had fewer insertions and more deleted nucleotides, which implies abnormalities in thymic rearrangement. Sequencing cDNA rather than genomic DNA could over-represent highly expressing activated cells, although activation and CD3 levels did not differ between groups. A moderate but significant shortening of TCRB CDR3 length was observed in type 1 diabetes patients in all four CD4+ subsets. PCR might favor shorter templates, but patient and control samples were amplified and corrected together, so any skew would affect both groups equally.

Trimming accounts for 4 bases at V and 1 base at J, while the number of junction bases matched to no gene is 7. CDR1 and CDR2, per the germline V gene, are SGHRS and YFSETQ. The CDR3 starts with the cysteine, ends with the phenylalanine, and has 17 residues. Left in the record is the CDR3 DNA by itself, 51 bases read in frame from the first base. The entire amount of isolated RNA was reverse transcribed using the High Capacity cDNA Reverse Transcription Kit, so the sequenced TCRB transcripts were expressed ones. Naive, central memory and regulatory T cell samples underwent deep immunoSEQ sequencing, averaging around 3.9 million total reads per sample. After sorted cells were lysed in RLT buffer, RNA was extracted with DNase-treated RNeasy Micro or Mini kits, with the choice depending on cell number. To prevent cross-contamination, each cell subset was processed individually, whereas patient and healthy donor samples were processed jointly. The immunoSEQ multiplex PCR was used to amplify TCRB sequences from cDNA, yielding 87-bp fragments that span the CDR3 region. Amplicons were sequenced on the Illumina HiSeq platform. The authors' analysis ran thus. Synthetic template baselines were used to correct PCR bias computationally, reads within Hamming distance 2 were collapsed together, and singletons that could not be merged were discarded. Reads were aligned against IMGT to assign V, D and J genes, CDR3 length and insertions or deletions at six rearrangement sites. Within each subset, clonotype counts were normalized to the number of sorted cells before true diversity and Gini coefficients were calculated with the tcR R package. The overlap coefficient, calculated on TCRB nucleotide sequences, was used to measure repertoire sharing. Out-of-frame TCRB sequences from naive cells were analyzed to stand in for the pre-selection repertoire. TCRdb holds this immuneACCESS table with in-frame rearrangements only. Some clones are missing; in checked studies, unresolved V genes explain under half, and the rest has no known cause. V and J calls and clone size are given by that table; D and trimming were obtained from the DNA. This sample holds about 360,000 clones; over 9.5% were observed only once. The top ten hold roughly 0.015% of the sample.

A single peripheral blood draw of approximately 0.11 L on average was collected from each donor into heparinised tubes. Using a panel that included CD45RO, CCR7, CD25, CD127, CD95 and CD27, naive, central memory, regulatory and stem cell-like memory CD4+ T cells were sorted on a BD FACSAria II. All sorted populations exceeded 95% purity. PBMCs were separated immediately by Lymphoprep density gradient centrifugation and were stained directly, without being cultured. Samples were stained and sorted in pairs, with one healthy donor and one patient per experiment, so that batch effects were minimized. This clone was seen more than once but under ten times. It lacks a known antigen. No quality values exist for individual bases; no much larger clone is one base distant.

What was sequenced was naive CD4+ T cells from blood. The cell subset or site label, read with the paper, signifies: true naive CD4+ T cells. The origin of this receptor is a man younger than 35 in good health. The V and J segments used are TRBV5-1 and TRBJ2-1; 11 central bases correspond to TRBD1. The DNA sequence reads TGCGCCAGCAGCCCCTTTGGACAGGGGGCTTCCTACAATGAGCAGTTCTTC. It specifies CASSPFGQGASYNEQFF.